What follows are 19 T cell receptor beta chains derived from one specimen sequenced in a study of Ad26.COV2.S vaccination and SARS-CoV-2 variants. The protocol was immunoSEQ multiplex PCR, while the TCRdb copy is restricted to in-frame clones and leaves out a portion. The table records around 450,000 clones, around 87% of them present only once. Treatment defined: around 19 received Ad26.COV2.S at low or high dose, single or two shots; several received placebo; per-sample allocation not given. At day 63 after the first vaccine or placebo injection, samples were drawn. The source was peripheral blood, collected in a trial of Ad26.COV2.S vaccine versus placebo. These receptors came from a person between 18 and 60 years old who received the Ad26.COV2.S COVID-19 vaccine or a placebo.

The V and J genes are TRBV4-3 and TRBJ1-2; D may be TRBD1 (6 bases). Trimming cost V 0 bases and J 3 bases, with 11 bases left between them. CDR3 length: 15 residues. Looked up from germline, CDR1 is LGHNA and CDR2 is YSLEER. The CDR3 DNA sequence: TGCGCCAGCAGCCAAGAAACAGGGTGGGACTATGGCTACACCTTC. Translation gives CASSQETGWDYGYTF.

This sequence joins TRBV6-6 and TRBJ2-5; D is undetermined. The CDR3 is 17 residues long. The germline V gene has CDR1 MNHNY and CDR2 SVGAGI (reference sequence). With 5 bases removed from V and 2 bases from J, the gap between germline ends came to 21 bases. The CDR3 spells CASSPLSQSDAQETQYF. In DNA form, the CDR3 reads TGTGCCAGCAGTCCTCTTAGCCAATCGGACGCACAAGAGACCCAGTACTTC.

The chain uses TRBV6-5 and TRBJ2-7; D is ambiguous. The length of the CDR3 is 11 residues. Trimming took 2 bases from V and 5 from J, leaving 4 bases between them. The V gene's germline CDR1 is MNHEY and CDR2 SVGAGI. The CDR3 loop reads CASSYRNEQYF. The DNA for the CDR3 is TGTGCCAGCAGTTACCGTAACGAGCAGTACTTC.

A few counts support this clone. This sequence joins TRBV6-6 and TRBJ1-6; D remains ambiguous. V lost 2 bases and J 8 bases, leaving 16 bases between the germline ends. Germline V gives CDR1 MNHNY, CDR2 SVGAGI (reference sequence). This CDR3 comprises 16 residues. The CDR3, as DNA: TGTGCCAGCAGTTACGCCCTAGGAGGGTGGGATTCACCCCTCCACTTT. It is translated as CASSYALGGWDSPLHF.

This rearrangement joins TRBV4-1 to TRBJ1-1, with 9 bases aligning to TRBD1. CDR3 length: 16 residues. CDR1 and CDR2 (germline): MGHRA, YSYEKL. V shed 1 base and J 3 bases; nucleotides not matched to a gene: 6. CDR3 in amino acids: CASSQVQGAFYTEAFF. In DNA form, the CDR3 reads TGCGCCAGCAGCCAAGTACAGGGGGCATTTTACACTGAAGCTTTCTTT.

The V gene is TRBV29-1, the J gene TRBJ2-1, with 9 nucleotides matching TRBD1. The CDR3 consists of 16 residues. V shed 7 bases, J shed 8 bases, and the junction held 18 bases outside the gene matches. CDR1 is SQVTM, CDR2 ANQGSEA, per germline. CDR3 coding DNA: TGCAGCGACGTAAGACGGACAGGGGCGTCTGTGGATGAGCAGTTCTTC. Amino acids: CSDVRRTGASVDEQFF.

The chain is built from TRBV19 and TRBJ1-4, with D hard to call. The CDR3 is made up of 11 amino acids. Trimming left V 7 bases short and J 8 bases short, with 8 bases between. In germline, CDR1 is LNHDA, CDR2 SQIVND (reference sequence). The CDR3 coding sequence is TGTGCCAGTATCTCGGAGGAAAAACTGTTTTTT. Protein: CASISEEKLFF.

The rearrangement links TRBV19 to TRBJ2-3; 9 bases are a match to TRBD1. Germline assignment: CDR1 LNHDA and CDR2 SQIVND (reference sequence). The CDR3 is 17 amino acids. V lost 0 bases, J lost 3 bases, and 7 bases stayed unmatched. CDR3 bases: TGTGCCAGTAGTATAGATCGAAGGGGACAGGGTACAGATACGCAGTATTTT. It specifies CASSIDRRGQGTDTQYF.

V usage is TRBV7-9 and J usage is TRBJ1-2; a weak D match, TRBD1 (6 bases). Trimming pared 6 bases from V and 4 bases from J, leaving 15 bases between. Germline V gene sequence: CDR1 SEHNR, CDR2 FQNEAQ (reference sequence). This CDR3 region has 14 residues. This CDR3 reads CASRHKDSTYGYTF. In DNA, the CDR3 is TGTGCCAGCAGACATAAGGACAGTACCTATGGCTACACCTTC.

The chain is built from TRBV11-2 and TRBJ1-1, with TRBD1 matching 10 bases. Germline V CDR1 and CDR2: SGHAT, FQNNGV. This CDR3 comprises 14 residues. With V trimmed by 1 base and J by 9 bases, 5 bases remained unmatched. CDR3 sequence reads: CASSLGQGAPKAFF. The CDR3 DNA is TGTGCCAGCAGCTTAGGACAGGGGGCTCCTAAAGCTTTCTTT.

The genes are TRBV7-3 and TRBJ2-2; 8 positions agree with TRBD1. The CDR3 loop spans 15 amino acids. V shed 5 bases, J shed 6 bases, and the junction held 8 bases outside the gene matches. Germline CDR1 is SGHTA and CDR2 is FQGTGA. The CDR3 bases are TGTGCCAGCAGCCCAGGACAGGGAGAATCCGGGGAGCTGTTTTTT. It is translated as CASSPGQGESGELFF.

The gene calls are TRBV19 and TRBJ1-5; unclear D gene. V was clipped by 2 bases and J by 0 bases, with 8 bases between them. CDR1 is LNHDA, CDR2 SQIVND, per germline (reference sequence). The length of the CDR3 is 15 residues. CDR3 in DNA: TGTGCCAGTAGTATAAGCAAGAATAGCAATCAGCCCCAGCATTTT. Protein: CASSISKNSNQPQHF.

V is TRBV6-5 and J is TRBJ1-5, with a weak D call TRBD1 (6 bases). Germline V gene sequence: CDR1 MNHEY, CDR2 SVGAGI. This CDR3 is 15 amino acids long. Trimming took 7 bases from V and 5 from J, leaving 18 bases between them. DNA of the CDR3: TGTGCCAGCAATTCGAGGGTAGGGACACATCAGCCCCAGCATTTT. This encodes CASNSRVGTHQPQHF.

The chain couples TRBV6-1 to TRBJ1-3; D remains ambiguous. The CDR3 totals 12 residues. CDR1 MNHNS and CDR2 SASEGT come from the germline V gene. V was trimmed by 6 bases and J by 4 bases, leaving 7 bases between them. For the CDR3, the DNA is TGTGCCAGCAGCCCCACAGGAAACACCATATATTTT. It specifies CASSPTGNTIYF.

The chain employs TRBV11-1 and TRBJ2-1; TRBD2 matches at 13 bases. The germline gives CDR1 SGHAT, CDR2 FQDESV (reference sequence). The CDR3 has 16 amino acids. The J segment lost 7 bases and the V segment lost 4 bases, leaving 7 bases of the junction unmatched. CDR3 protein: CASSYFGTSGVNEQFF. For the CDR3, the DNA is TGTGCCAGCAGCTATTTTGGGACTAGCGGGGTAAATGAGCAGTTCTTC. Drawing the rest from reference TRBV11-1 and TRBJ2-1, the complete variable domain is EAEVAQSPRYKITEKSQAVAFWCDPISGHATLYWYRQILGQGPELLVQFQDESVVDDSQLPKDRFSAERLKGVDSTLKIQPAELGDSAMYLCASSYFGTSGVNEQFFGPGTRLTVL.

This chain uses TRBV7-6 with TRBJ1-1; unclear D gene. The CDR3 extends over 13 amino acids. The V and J ends lost 5 bases and 3 bases respectively, with 10 bases between them. Germline assignment: CDR1 SGHVS and CDR2 FNYEAQ. The CDR3 loop is CASSRTRDTEAFF. The CDR3 coding sequence is TGTGCCAGCAGCCGGACTCGGGACACTGAAGCTTTCTTT.

V usage is TRBV4-1 and J usage is TRBJ1-5; a weak D match, TRBD1 (5 bases). Trimming removed 1 base from V and 4 bases from J, with 20 bases in between. CDR1 MGHRA and CDR2 YSYEKL come from the germline V gene. The CDR3 consists of 18 residues. The chain's CDR3 is CASSQVLLGRVWNQPQHF. CDR3 sequence (DNA): TGCGCCAGCAGCCAAGTTCTATTGGGCAGGGTGTGGAATCAGCCCCAGCATTTT.

A single count supports this clone. V is TRBV4-2 and J is TRBJ1-3; D is uncertain. This CDR3 spans 17 amino acids. The germline CDR1 and CDR2 sequences are LGHNA and YNFKEQ. The germline V and J ends were trimmed by 0 bases and 0 bases, with 12 bases remaining between them. The CDR3 is CASSQEVTAISGNTIYF. DNA for the CDR3: TGTGCCAGCAGCCAAGAGGTTACAGCGATCTCTGGAAACACCATATATTTT.

This chain uses TRBV27 with TRBJ1-3; the match to TRBD1 covers 11 bases. V shed 8 bases, J shed 2 bases, and the junction held 5 bases outside the gene matches. The CDR3 sequence is 15 residues long. Germline V gives CDR1 MNHEY, CDR2 SMNVEV (reference sequence). The CDR3 reads CASGRTGGPGNTIYF. The CDR3 bases are TGTGCCAGCGGTAGGACAGGGGGCCCTGGAAACACCATATATTTT.